Following are 6 T cell receptor beta chains from one sample sequenced in a study of radiotherapy plus CTLA-4 blockade in lung cancer. TCRdb keeps only in-frame clones here, not all; method: immunoSEQ multiplex PCR. The sample includes about 80,000 clones, around 76% of them seen just once. Sequencing was performed on peripheral blood, taken from a patient treated with radiotherapy plus ipilimumab. The receptors stem from a human donor with non-small cell lung cancer whose response to radiotherapy plus ipilimumab could not be evaluated. Some clones in this sample may be carry-over from other donors' samples.

This clone was detected once. V is TRBV6-5 and J is TRBJ2-5; TRBD1 aligns across 7 bases. The DNA matches TRBJ2-7 better at its end, which makes the J call doubtful. This CDR3 contains 14 residues. CDR1 and CDR2 (germline): MNHEY, SVGAGI. The CDR3 region has the DNA TGTGCCAGCAGTGCGGACAGGTTTCCCTACGAGCAGTACTTC. Translation gives CASSADRFPYEQYF.

This chain connects TRBV6-4 to TRBJ2-2; D not certain. V gave up 4 bases and J gave up 6 bases, with 12 bases separating them. This CDR3 region has 14 residues. Germline CDR1 reads MRHNA; CDR2 reads SNTAGT. The CDR3 nucleotides read TGTGCCAGCAGTGCCCTCCCTGGGCCCGGGGAGCTGTTTTTT. It is translated as CASSALPGPGELFF.

The rearrangement links TRBV7-2 to TRBJ2-3, with 14 nucleotides matching TRBD2. V lost 5 bases, J lost 5 bases, and 9 bases stayed unmatched. CDR1 and CDR2 (germline): SGHTA, FQGNSA. The CDR3 runs 17 residues. The CDR3 nucleotides are TGTGCCAGCAGCCCAATGACTAGCGGGGGGGCGGTAGATACGCAGTATTTT. This gives the protein CASSPMTSGGAVDTQYF.

The V gene is TRBV6-5, the J gene TRBJ2-7; possibly TRBD2 for D (5 bases). The V gene's germline CDR1 is MNHEY and CDR2 SVGAGI. V was shortened by 4 bases and J by 2 bases, with 12 bases between the two germline ends. This CDR3 comprises 14 residues. CDR3 nucleotides: TGTGCCAGCAGTTCCGCCTCCGGGGCCTACGAGCAGTACTTC. Amino acid sequence: CASSSASGAYEQYF.

The chain uses TRBV28 and TRBJ1-4, with D possibly matching TRBD1 (6 bases). Deletions cut 2 bases from V and 7 bases from J, with 14 bases between. Per the germline V gene, CDR1 is MDHEN and CDR2 is SYDVKM. The CDR3 runs 15 residues. The CDR3: CASSLLGAPIEKLFF. DNA of the CDR3: TGTGCCAGCAGTTTACTGGGGGCGCCGATTGAAAAACTGTTTTTT.

V gene TRBV7-9 combines with J gene TRBJ1-2; the match to TRBD1 covers 8 bases. This CDR3 is built from 15 residues. Trimming cost V 7 bases and J 7 bases; bases outside gene matches: 14. CDR1 is SEHNR and CDR2 is FQNEAQ in the germline V gene (reference sequence). CDR3 in DNA: TGTGCCAGCATGGGGAACGGGCAGGGGGCCGGTGGCTACACCTTC. This gives the protein CASMGNGQGAGGYTF.